Shown below are 3 T cell receptor beta chains from a single sample sequenced in a study of control samples from healthy donors and cancer patients. The repertoire was sequenced with immunoSEQ multiplex PCR; TCRdb's copy has only in-frame clones and lacks some. The sample consists of about 69,000 clones, roughly 84% of them appearing once. Sequencing input: PBMCs. These receptor sequences come from a woman between 50 and 59 years old with lung cancer.

The chain recombines TRBV7-2 with TRBJ1-2; D is undetermined. CDR1 is SGHTA, CDR2 FQGNSA, per germline. V was pared by 3 bases and J by 4 bases, with 9 bases between. This CDR3 region has 13 residues. The CDR3 DNA reads as TGTGCCAGCAGCTTCCTGACCGTCTATGGCTACACCTTC. Translating gives CASSFLTVYGYTF.

The chain is built from TRBV10-3 and TRBJ2-3; D is perhaps TRBD1 (7 bases). The CDR3 covers 17 residues. V was cut by 7 bases and J by 3 bases, with 23 bases left in between. Germline CDR1 and CDR2: ENHRY and SYGVKD. The CDR3: CAITPAGRTGVTDTQYF. CDR3 in DNA: TGTGCCATCACGCCCGCGGGACGGACAGGCGTAACAGATACGCAGTATTTT.

The rearrangement joins TRBV6-1 to TRBJ1-4; no clear D gene. This CDR3 comprises 15 residues. V gave up 2 bases and J gave up 8 bases, with 15 bases separating them. The germline CDR1 and CDR2 sequences are MNHNS and SASEGT. The CDR3 loop is CASSETRTGFEKLFF. The CDR3 DNA sequence: TGTGCCAGCAGTGAAACTAGGACCGGGTTCGAAAAACTGTTTTTT.